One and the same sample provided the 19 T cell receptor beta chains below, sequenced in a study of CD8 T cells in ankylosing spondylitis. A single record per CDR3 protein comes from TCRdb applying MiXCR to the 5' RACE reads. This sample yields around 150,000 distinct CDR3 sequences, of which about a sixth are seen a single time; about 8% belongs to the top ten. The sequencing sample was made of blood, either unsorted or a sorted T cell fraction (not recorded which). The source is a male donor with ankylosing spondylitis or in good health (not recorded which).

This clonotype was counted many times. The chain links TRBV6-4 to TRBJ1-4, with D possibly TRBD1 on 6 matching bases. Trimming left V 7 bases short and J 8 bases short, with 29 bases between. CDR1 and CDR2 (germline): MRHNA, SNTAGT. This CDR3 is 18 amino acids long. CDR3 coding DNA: TGTGCCAGCAAGGCTAACGGACAGCCCTTCCTCTTCCAGGAAAAACTGTTTTTT. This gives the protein CASKANGQPFLFQEKLFF.

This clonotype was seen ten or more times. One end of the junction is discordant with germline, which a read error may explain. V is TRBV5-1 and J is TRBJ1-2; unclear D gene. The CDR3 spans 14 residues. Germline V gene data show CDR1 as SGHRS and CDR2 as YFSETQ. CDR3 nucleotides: TGCGCCAGCAGCTCCCTAGACGGAGGTTATGTCTACACCTTC. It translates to CASSSLDGGYVYTF.

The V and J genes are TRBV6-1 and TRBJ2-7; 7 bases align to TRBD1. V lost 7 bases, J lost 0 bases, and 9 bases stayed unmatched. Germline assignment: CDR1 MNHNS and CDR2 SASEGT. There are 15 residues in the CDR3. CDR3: CASKSDRVYSYEQYF. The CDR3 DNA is TGTGCCAGCAAATCCGACAGGGTGTACTCCTACGAGCAGTACTTC.

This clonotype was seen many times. The CDR3 DNA is TGCGCCAGCAGCGCGGCTAGCGCGGGGGGAGAGACCCAGTACTTC. This translates into CASSAASAGGETQYF. The genes are TRBV5-1 and TRBJ2-5, with TRBD2 matching 8 bases. Germline V gene data show CDR1 as SGHRS and CDR2 as YFSETQ. The CDR3 has 15 residues. With 4 bases clipped from V and 4 bases from J, the junction kept 9 bases outside the gene matches.

The CDR3 DNA reads as TGTGCCAGCAGTTACTCGGTCAGCCCCCCCTACGATACGCAGTATTTT. Its protein is CASSYSVSPPYDTQYF. The chain employs TRBV6-5 and TRBJ2-3; D gene unclear. V lost 0 bases and J lost 6, with 16 bases in between. The V gene's germline CDR1 is MNHEY and CDR2 SVGAGI. This CDR3 spans 16 amino acids.

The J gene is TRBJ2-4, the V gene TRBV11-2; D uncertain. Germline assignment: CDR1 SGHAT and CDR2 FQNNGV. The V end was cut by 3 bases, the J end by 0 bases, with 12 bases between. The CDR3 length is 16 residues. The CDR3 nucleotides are TGTGCCAGCAGCTTCCAGATACAGCTAGCCAAAAACATTCAGTACTTC. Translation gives CASSFQIQLAKNIQYF.

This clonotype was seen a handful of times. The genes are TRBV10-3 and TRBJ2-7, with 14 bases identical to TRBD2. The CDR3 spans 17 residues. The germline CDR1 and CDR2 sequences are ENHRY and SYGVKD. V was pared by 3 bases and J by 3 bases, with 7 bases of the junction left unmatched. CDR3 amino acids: CAISDSRGLAGVYEQYF. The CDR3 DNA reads TGTGCCATCAGTGATTCGCGGGGACTAGCGGGAGTCTACGAGCAGTACTTC.

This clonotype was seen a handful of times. The CDR3 here is CASSDPGGTGELFF. The CDR3 coding sequence is TGTGCCAGCAGTGACCCCGGTGGCACCGGGGAGCTGTTTTTT. V is TRBV12-3 or TRBV12-4 and J is TRBJ2-2, with no clear D. V lost 5 bases to trimming and J lost 4 bases, with 11 bases between them. The CDR3 is 14 residues long.

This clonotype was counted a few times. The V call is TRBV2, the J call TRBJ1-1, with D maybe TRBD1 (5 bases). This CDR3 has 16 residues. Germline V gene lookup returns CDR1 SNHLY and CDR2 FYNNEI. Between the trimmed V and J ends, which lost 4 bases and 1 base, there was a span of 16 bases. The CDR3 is CASSVARGRSNTEAFF. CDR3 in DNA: TGTGCCAGCAGTGTAGCCCGGGGACGCTCGAACACTGAAGCTTTCTTT.

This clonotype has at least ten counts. The CDR3 loop reads CAISDLAGSYNEQFF. CDR3 in DNA: TGTGCCATCAGTGATCTAGCGGGCAGCTACAATGAGCAGTTCTTC. The V call is TRBV10-3, the J call TRBJ2-1; 8 nucleotides line up with TRBD2. Trimming at V came to 3 bases and at J to 3 bases, leaving 4 bases not matched to a gene. CDR3 size: 15 residues. Germline CDR1 and CDR2: ENHRY and SYGVKD.

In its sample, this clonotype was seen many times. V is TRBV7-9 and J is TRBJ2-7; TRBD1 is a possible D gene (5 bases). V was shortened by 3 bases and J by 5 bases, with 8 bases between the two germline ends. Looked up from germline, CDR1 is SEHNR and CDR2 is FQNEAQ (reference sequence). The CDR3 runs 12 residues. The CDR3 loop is CASSLKGNEQYF. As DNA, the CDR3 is TGTGCCAGCAGCTTGAAGGGGAACGAGCAGTACTTC. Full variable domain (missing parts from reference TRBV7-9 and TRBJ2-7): DTGVSQNPRHKITKRGQNVTFRCDPISEHNRLYWYRQTLGQGPEFLTYFQNEAQLEKSRLLSDRFSAERPKGSFSTLEIQRTEQGDSAMYLCASSLKGNEQYFGPGTRLTVT.

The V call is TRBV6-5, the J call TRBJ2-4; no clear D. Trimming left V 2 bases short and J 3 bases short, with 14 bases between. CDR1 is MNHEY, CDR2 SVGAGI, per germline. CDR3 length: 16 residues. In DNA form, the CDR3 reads TGTGCCAGCAGTTACCCTGCCAAAGGCCACAAAAACATTCAGTACTTC. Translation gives CASSYPAKGHKNIQYF.

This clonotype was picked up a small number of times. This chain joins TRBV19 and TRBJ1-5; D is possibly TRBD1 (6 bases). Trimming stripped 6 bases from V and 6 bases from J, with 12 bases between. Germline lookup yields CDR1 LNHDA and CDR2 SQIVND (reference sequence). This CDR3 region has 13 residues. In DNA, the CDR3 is TGTGCCAGTAGCGGACAGTTGGGTCAGCCCCAGCATTTT. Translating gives CASSGQLGQPQHF.

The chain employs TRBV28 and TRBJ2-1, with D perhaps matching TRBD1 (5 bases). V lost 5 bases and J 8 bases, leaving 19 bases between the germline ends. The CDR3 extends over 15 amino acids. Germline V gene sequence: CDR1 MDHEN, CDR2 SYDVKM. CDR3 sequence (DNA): TGTGCCAGCAGTGAAGTTGCAACAGGTGGCGATGAGCAGTTCTTC. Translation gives CASSEVATGGDEQFF. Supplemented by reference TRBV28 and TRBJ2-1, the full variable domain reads DVKVTQSSRYLVKRTGEKVFLECVQDMDHENMFWYRQDPGLGLRLIYFSYDVKMKEKGDIPEGYSVSREKKERFSLILESASTNQTSMYLCASSEVATGGDEQFFGPGTRLTVL.

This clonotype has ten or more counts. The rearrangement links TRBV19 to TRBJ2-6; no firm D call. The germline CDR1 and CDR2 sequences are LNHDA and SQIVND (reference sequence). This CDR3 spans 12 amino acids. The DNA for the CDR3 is TGTGGCGGAAACTCTGGGGCCAACGTCCTGACTTTC. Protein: CGGNSGANVLTF.

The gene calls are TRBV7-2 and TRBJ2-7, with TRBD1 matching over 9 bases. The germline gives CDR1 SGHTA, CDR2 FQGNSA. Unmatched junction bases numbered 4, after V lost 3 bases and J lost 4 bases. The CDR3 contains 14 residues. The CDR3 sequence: CASSFRDRVYEQYF. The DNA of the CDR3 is TGTGCCAGCAGCTTCCGGGACAGGGTATACGAGCAGTACTTC.

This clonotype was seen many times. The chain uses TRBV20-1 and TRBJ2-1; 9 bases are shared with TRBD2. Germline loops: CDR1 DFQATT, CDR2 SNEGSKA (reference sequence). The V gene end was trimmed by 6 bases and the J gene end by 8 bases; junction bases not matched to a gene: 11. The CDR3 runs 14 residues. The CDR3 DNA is TGCAGTGCGGATTCAGATAGCGGGAGCGATGAGCAGTTCTTC. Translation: CSADSDSGSDEQFF.

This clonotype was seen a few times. The CDR3 is CASRDQVFYNEQFF. Written as DNA, the CDR3 is TGTGCCAGCAGGGACCAGGTTTTCTACAATGAGCAGTTCTTC. V gene TRBV7-9 combines with J gene TRBJ2-1; D not certain. Germline assignment: CDR1 SEHNR and CDR2 FQNEAQ (reference sequence). V shed 6 bases and J shed 3 bases, with 12 bases lying between them. The CDR3 covers 14 residues.

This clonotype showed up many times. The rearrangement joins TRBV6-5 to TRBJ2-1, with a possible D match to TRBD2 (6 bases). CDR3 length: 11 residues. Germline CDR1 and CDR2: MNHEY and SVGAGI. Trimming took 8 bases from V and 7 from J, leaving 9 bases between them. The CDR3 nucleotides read TGTGCCAGCCTCAGCGGGAATGAGCAGTTCTTC. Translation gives CASLSGNEQFF.